One and the same sample provided the 26 T cell receptor beta chains below, sequenced in a study of blood T cell repertoires in COVID-19. Clones were sequenced by immunoSEQ multiplex PCR, and TCRdb holds only the in-frame ones, with some missing. The data hold about 300,000 clones, with around 89% observed a single time. Sequencing was done on a sample of peripheral blood. Every receptor here comes from a man younger than 30 who had recovered from COVID-19.

The V and J genes are TRBV5-1 and TRBJ1-2; 8 nucleotides align to TRBD1. Germline CDR1 reads SGHRS; CDR2 reads YFSETQ. This CDR3 is built from 14 residues. Trimming at V came to 1 base and at J to 4 bases, leaving 3 bases not matched to a gene. Written as DNA, the CDR3 is TGCGCCAGCAGCTTGTTGACAGGGGTCTATGGCTACACCTTC. Translated: CASSLLTGVYGYTF.

The chain is built from TRBV25-1 and TRBJ2-1; a weak D match, TRBD2 (5 bases). There are 11 residues in the CDR3. In germline, CDR1 is MGHDK, CDR2 SYGVNS. Trimming cost V 4 bases and J 9 bases, with 7 bases left between them. CDR3 residues: CASSGGVEQFF. The CDR3 bases are TGTGCCAGCAGTGGGGGAGTTGAGCAGTTCTTC.

V and J are TRBV6-5 and TRBJ2-3; D is possibly TRBD1 (6 bases). Between the trimmed V and J ends, which lost 6 bases and 2 bases, there was a span of 15 bases. The germline CDR1 and CDR2 sequences are MNHEY and SVGAGI. The length of the CDR3 is 15 residues. In DNA form, the CDR3 reads TGTGCCAGCAGAGAGTACAGGGCCCACACAGATACGCAGTATTTT. Its translation: CASREYRAHTDTQYF.

The J gene is TRBJ1-1, the V gene TRBV4-1, with 10 bases aligning to TRBD1. With V trimmed by 1 base and J by 10 bases, 12 bases remained unmatched. Germline V CDR1 and CDR2: MGHRA, YSYEKL. CDR3 size: 16 residues. The CDR3 region has the DNA TGCGCCAGCAGCCAAGTAGGGGGGACAGGGGCGGAGGGAGCTTTCTTT. Translated: CASSQVGGTGAEGAFF.

CDR3 in DNA: TGTGCCAGCAGCGCCGGACAGGGTTTCGCCTATGGCTACACCTTC. It encodes CASSAGQGFAYGYTF. The chain joins TRBV5-4 to TRBJ1-2, with TRBD1 identical over 8 bases. Looked up from germline, CDR1 is SGHNT and CDR2 is YYREEE (reference sequence). The length of the CDR3 is 15 residues. V shed 4 bases and J 4 bases; nucleotides not matched to a gene: 9.

The chain combines TRBV3-1 (or the pseudogene TRBV3-2) with TRBJ2-2; tentatively, D is TRBD1 (6 bases). Germline V gene data show CDR1 as LGHDT and CDR2 as YNNKEL (reference sequence). V was pared by 1 base and J by 4 bases, with 10 bases between. This CDR3 has 15 residues. Here the CDR3 DNA reads TGTGCCAGCAGCCAAGTAGCAGGGGTCACCGGGGAGCTGTTTTTT. Amino acid sequence: CASSQVAGVTGELFF.

The V gene is TRBV10-3, the J gene TRBJ2-7, with 9 bases that match TRBD2. This CDR3 has 18 residues. Germline trimming cut 3 bases from V and 1 base from J; bases unmatched to any gene: 13. Looked up from germline, CDR1 is ENHRY and CDR2 is SYGVKD. DNA for the CDR3: TGTGCCATCAGTGATCCAACGTTGGCTAGCGGGGTTTCCTACGAGCAGTACTTC. Translation gives CAISDPTLASGVSYEQYF.

This chain connects TRBV7-3 to TRBJ2-3; D is undetermined. The V gene lost 3 bases and the J gene lost 6 bases, with 16 bases spanning the gap. The CDR3 has 15 amino acids. In germline, CDR1 is SGHTA, CDR2 FQGTGA. CDR3 bases: TGTGCCAGCAGCTTGCGCCGAGAAAATCCCGATACGCAGTATTTT. This sequence encodes CASSLRRENPDTQYF. Full variable domain (remainder filled in from reference TRBV7-3 and TRBJ2-3): GAGVSQTPSNKVTEKGKYVELRCDPISGHTALYWYRQSLGQGPEFLIYFQGTGAADDSGLPNDRFFAVRPEGSVSTLKIQRTERGDSAVYLCASSLRRENPDTQYFGPGTRLTVL.

The chain carries TRBV7-2 and TRBJ2-2, with 9 bases that match TRBD2. V trimming: 2 bases; J trimming: 7 bases; junction bases outside the gene matches: 8. The CDR3 runs to 16 residues. Germline-derived CDR1 and CDR2 are SGHTA and FQGNSA. The CDR3 reads CASSLIAGGQIGELFF. As DNA, the CDR3 is TGTGCCAGCAGCTTAATTGCGGGGGGGCAAATCGGGGAGCTGTTTTTT.

This clone was seen only once. The chain recombines TRBV29-1 with TRBJ2-2, with D perhaps matching TRBD2 (5 bases). V gave up 7 bases and J gave up 7 bases, with 13 bases separating them. In germline, CDR1 is SQVTM, CDR2 ANQGSEA. The CDR3 has 12 amino acids. The CDR3: CSGGRGGGELFF. CDR3 sequence (DNA): TGCAGCGGTGGGAGAGGCGGCGGGGAGCTGTTTTTT.

The CDR3 nucleotides are TGTGCCAGCAGCTTTGTGGGGACTAGCGAAAGCAATGAGCAGTTCTTC. This sequence encodes CASSFVGTSESNEQFF. V usage is TRBV5-6 and J usage is TRBJ2-1; 10 bases line up with TRBD2. V was pared by 2 bases and J by 6 bases, with 8 bases of the junction left unmatched. Germline CDR1 and CDR2: SGHDT and YYEEEE. This CDR3 is 16 amino acids long.

This rearrangement joins TRBV27 to TRBJ2-1; 7 bases agree with TRBD1. The CDR3 sequence is 14 residues long. Trimming cost V 9 bases and J 4 bases; bases outside gene matches: 9. Germline V lookup: CDR1 MNHEY, CDR2 SMNVEV (reference sequence). In DNA, the CDR3 is TGTGCCAGTTCTGGACAGGAGTATTACAATGAGCAGTTCTTC. Protein: CASSGQEYYNEQFF.

This chain links TRBV7-6 with TRBJ2-2; the D is unclear. Trimming took 6 bases from V and 4 from J, leaving 9 bases between them. This CDR3 spans 13 amino acids. In germline, CDR1 is SGHVS, CDR2 FNYEAQ. Written as DNA, the CDR3 is TGTGCCAGCAGACTCCACCCCACCGGGGAGCTGTTTTTT. It codes for CASRLHPTGELFF.

This CDR3 reads CASSQPSGRALQWEQFF. The CDR3 region has the DNA TGTGCCAGCAGCCAACCTAGCGGGAGGGCCCTTCAGTGGGAGCAGTTCTTC. The chain combines TRBV3-1 (or the pseudogene TRBV3-2) with TRBJ2-1; 12 bases match TRBD2. Germline-derived CDR1 and CDR2 are LGHDT and YNNKEL (reference sequence). The V gene end was trimmed by 2 bases and the J gene end by 10 bases; junction bases not matched to a gene: 12. The CDR3 is 17 amino acids.

The rearrangement joins TRBV5-1 to TRBJ2-1, with 9 bases identical to TRBD2. J gave up 0 bases and V 3 bases, and 7 bases lay outside the gene matches. The CDR3 runs 17 residues. Germline assignment: CDR1 SGHRS and CDR2 YFSETQ. DNA of the CDR3: TGCGCCAGCAGCTCCTCTAGCGGGACGAGCTCCTACAATGAGCAGTTCTTC. Amino acid sequence: CASSSSSGTSSYNEQFF.

V is TRBV7-9 and J is TRBJ1-2; 8 bases fit TRBD1. Germline CDR1 and CDR2: SEHNR and FQNEAQ (reference sequence). Losses at the gene ends were 1 base for V and 4 bases for J; bases not matched to a gene: 5. The CDR3 spans 15 residues. The CDR3 DNA sequence: TGTGCCAGCAGCTTAGTAGAGGGGACAGGCTATGGCTACACCTTC. Its protein is CASSLVEGTGYGYTF.

The chain recombines TRBV3-1 (or the pseudogene TRBV3-2) with TRBJ2-1, with 8 bases that match TRBD1. Germline CDR1 LGHDT, CDR2 YNNKEL (reference sequence). Losses at the gene ends were 1 base for V and 4 bases for J; bases not matched to a gene: 0. CDR3 size: 14 residues. The CDR3 spells CASSQGQGYNEQFF. The DNA for the CDR3 is TGTGCCAGCAGCCAAGGACAGGGGTACAATGAGCAGTTCTTC.

This clone has just one count. This chain uses TRBV11-1 with TRBJ1-4, with 10 bases fitting TRBD1. Trimming took 4 bases from V and 5 from J; bases not matched to a gene: 4. Per the germline V gene, CDR1 is SGHAT and CDR2 is FQDESV (reference sequence). CDR3 length: 15 residues. The CDR3 nucleotides are TGTGCCAGCAGCTCATTGGACAGGGGGAATGAAAAACTGTTTTTT. Translated, it gives CASSSLDRGNEKLFF.

This chain links TRBV11-2 with TRBJ1-4; unclear D gene. CDR3 length: 14 amino acids. Germline V CDR1 and CDR2: SGHAT, FQNNGV. Deletions cut 3 bases from V and 1 base from J, with 6 bases between. CDR3 coding DNA: TGTGCCAGCAGCTTGAGAAGAACTAATGAAAAACTGTTTTTT. It codes for CASSLRRTNEKLFF.

This chain connects TRBV4-1 to TRBJ1-1, with TRBD1 identical over 7 bases. This CDR3 is 14 amino acids long. V shed 5 bases, J shed 0 bases, and the junction held 3 bases outside the gene matches. CDR1 and CDR2 (germline): MGHRA, YSYEKL. The CDR3 loop is CASSIGTVNTEAFF. The DNA of the CDR3 is TGCGCCAGCAGCATCGGGACAGTGAACACTGAAGCTTTCTTT.

This chain joins TRBV7-3 and TRBJ1-1; D unclear. CDR1 and CDR2 from the germline V gene are SGHTA and FQGTGA. Trimming took off 4 bases at V and 0 bases at J, with 6 bases between the two ends. This CDR3 contains 13 residues. This chain's CDR3 is CASSSNLNTEAFF. In DNA form, the CDR3 reads TGTGCCAGCAGCTCCAACTTGAACACTGAAGCTTTCTTT.

The rearrangement joins TRBV5-1 to TRBJ1-6; D not resolved. Trimming stripped 1 base from V and 10 bases from J, with 9 bases between. The germline V gene has CDR1 SGHRS and CDR2 YFSETQ. CDR3 length equals 13 residues. The CDR3 reads CASSLSGRSPLHF. The CDR3 DNA follows: TGCGCCAGCAGCTTGTCGGGGAGGTCACCCCTCCACTTT. Full variable domain (outside the CDR3, taken from reference TRBV5-1 and TRBJ1-6): KAGVTQTPRYLIKTRGQQVTLSCSPISGHRSVSWYQQTPGQGLQFLFEYFSETQRNKGNFPGRFSGRQFSNSRSEMNVSTLELGDSALYLCASSLSGRSPLHFGNGTRLTVT.

In DNA form, the CDR3 reads TGTGCCAGCAGTGAAGGCCAGGGGGCGACGTGGGCTAATGAAAAACTGTTTTTT. It translates to CASSEGQGATWANEKLFF. The V gene is TRBV6-1, the J gene TRBJ1-4; 8 bases are a match to TRBD1. Unmatched junction bases numbered 10, after V lost 1 base and J lost 3 bases. CDR1 and CDR2 (germline): MNHNS, SASEGT. This CDR3 comprises 18 residues.

The chain links TRBV13 to TRBJ2-1, with D hard to call. The germline V gene encodes CDR1 PRHDT and CDR2 FYEKMQ (reference sequence). The CDR3 has 13 amino acids. Between the trimmed V and J ends, which lost 8 bases and 5 bases, there was a span of 13 bases. The CDR3 DNA sequence: TGTGCCAGCGGCCAACTACCTCACAATGAGCAGTTCTTC. It translates to CASGQLPHNEQFF.

In DNA, the CDR3 is TGTGCCAGCAGCATGGGAGACAGGGGAGGAGAGACCCAGTACTTC. Residues: CASSMGDRGGETQYF. The gene calls are TRBV13 and TRBJ2-5, with 8 bases aligning to TRBD1. With V trimmed by 5 bases and J by 4 bases, 9 bases remained unmatched. The CDR3 is made up of 15 amino acids. The germline gives CDR1 PRHDT, CDR2 FYEKMQ (reference sequence). Drawing the rest from reference TRBV13 and TRBJ2-5, the complete variable domain is AAGVIQSPRHLIKEKRETATLKCYPIPRHDTVYWYQQGPGQDPQFLISFYEKMQSDKGSIPDRFSAQQFSDYHSELNMSSLELGDSALYFCASSMGDRGGETQYFGPGTRLLVL.

CDR3 DNA sequence: TGTGCCAGCAGCCACCCCGCCGGGACTAGCGGTTACAATGAGCAGTTCTTC. It specifies CASSHPAGTSGYNEQFF. This chain links TRBV4-2 with TRBJ2-1; 11 nucleotides align to TRBD2. The ends lost 3 bases at V and 4 bases at J; junction bases unmatched: 8. Germline CDR1 and CDR2: LGHNA and YNFKEQ. The CDR3 is 17 residues long.